This TCR beta chain emerged from a study of cytomegalovirus exposure and HLA in healthy donors. Comment on this clone: What it recognizes is unknown.

The CDR3 runs to 14 residues. From germline, CDR1 is SNHLY and CDR2 FYNNEI. The J segment lost 6 bases and the V segment lost 6 bases, leaving 8 bases of the junction unmatched. Study findings and constraints: According to an earlier analysis, most TCR beta V segments yielded productive rearrangements about 90% or about 30% of the time.

PCR employed 60 Vbeta and 13 Jbeta primers. Libraries were prepared by immunoSEQ multiplex PCR; TCRdb keeps only in-frame clonotypes and omits some of them. The sample includes 220,000 or so clones, roughly 84% of them seen just once. Samples came from healthy bone marrow donors. This TCR was sampled from a man aged 45-60 years in good health and CMV-seronegative. Specimen: PBMCs. The genes are TRBV2 and TRBJ2-7, with 10 bases matching TRBD1. CDR3 DNA: TGTGCCAGCAGCAAGACAGGGGGCGCGTCCGAGCAGTACTTC. This gives the protein CASSKTGGASEQYF.